This entry features one TCR beta chain sequence. Its recognized antigen is unknown. Each CD8+ T cell subset was flow-sorted in triplicate, with roughly 310,000 cells per subset placed directly into RLT lysis buffer. To exclude memory contaminants, naive CD8+ T cells were stringently defined as CD45RO-CCR7+CD27+CD95-. Peripheral blood mononuclear cells were isolated from buffy coats using standard density gradient centrifugation. A FACSAria III was used to flow-sort naive CXCR3-negative and CXCR3-positive CD8+ T cells. Total RNA was extracted from sorted cells with an RNeasy Mini Kit. For sequencing, a NextSeq 550 was employed. The Human TCR Profiling Kit (MiLaboratory) was used to make UMI-labeled 5' RACE TRB cDNA libraries. The full amount of extracted RNA was used for cDNA synthesis, and the full amount of resulting cDNA was used for PCR amplification. Libraries were prepared in parallel using an identical number of PCR cycles. The published analysis was carried out like this. With a requirement of at least two reads per UMI, MIGEC and MiXCR extracted about 50,000 +/- 10,000 unique UMI-labeled TRB cDNA molecules per library. Each library averaged around 40,000 +/- 10,000 functional in-frame TRB CDR3 nucleotide clonotypes without stop codons. After downsampling to 5000 UMI-labeled TRB molecules per sample, diversity metrics such as normalized Shannon-Wiener and Chao1 were calculated in VDJtools. For the central five CDR3 residues, VDJtools calculated physicochemical properties weighted by clonotype size, namely interaction energy, strength, volume and Kidera factor 4. TCRdb reprocessed the reads, and each CDR3 protein sequence is entered once, without DNA. The V and J calls and clone size come from TCRdb's table, not from the authors' own analysis. This sample's table contains some 120,000 distinct CDR3 sequences. 0.59% of the sample is held by the ten biggest clonotypes.

Reading the germline V gene (reference sequence) gives CDR1 LGHDT and CDR2 YNNKEL. CDR3 length: 15 amino acids, cysteine to phenylalanine. No DNA is given. The data derive from a study of CXCR3-negative and CXCR3-positive naive CD8 T cells (dated by TCRdb to between 2017 and 2020). Background on the whole study: In total, roughly 140 million TRB reads were obtained, which works out to roughly 1.5 +/- 0.3 million reads per library. Data from around ten donors, pooled across two independent experiments, went into the diversity and physicochemical repertoire analyses. TRBV-TRBJ cluster analysis included naive subsets from 5 donors and memory cells from 3 donors.

The research as a whole found: Comparably high repertoire diversity was found in both naive subsets, whereas much lower repertoire diversity was found in memory CD8+ T cells. CXCR3 expression partially decreased after cryopreservation, so most assays used freshly isolated PBMCs. TRBV-TRBJ usage was similar between naive CXCR3-negative and CXCR3-positive cells from the same donor, while memory cells showed distinct patterns. Surface CD5, linked to self-reactivity in mice, was comparable between naive subsets; TCR interaction strength was therefore also inferred from TRB CDR3 physicochemical properties. Compared with CXCR3-negative naive cells, CXCR3-positive naive cells had TRB CDR3s with higher hydrophobicity (lower Kidera factor 4), lower energy, and higher strength and volume indices.

The receptor was isolated from a human donor in good health. Some clones in this sample may be carry-over from other donors' samples. The V and J segments used are TRBV3-1 and TRBJ2-3. Specimen: naive CXCR3+ CD8+ T cells from blood. This sample's cell subset or site label indicates: CD45RO-CCR7+CD27+CD95- naive CD8+ T cells expressing CXCR3 (TNR3+). The encoded CDR3 is CASSQDVTWADTQYF.